This entry concerns a single TCR beta chain. The sample is drawn from a study of control samples from healthy donors and cancer patients. Trimming at V came to 4 bases and at J to 4 bases, leaving 6 bases not matched to a gene. Per germline, CDR1 SGHVS and CDR2 FQNEAQ. The CDR3 contains 14 residues. The method was immunoSEQ multiplex PCR; TCRdb's version includes in-frame clones alone and lacks a portion of them. This table has about 110,000 clones, around 80% appearing once. Material: blood. V gene TRBV7-8 combines with J gene TRBJ1-2; the match to TRBD1 covers 7 bases. This clonotype was sampled from a man between 18 and 35 years old in good health. The CDR3 spells CASSSQTGAYGYTF. CDR3 nucleotide sequence: TGTGCCAGCAGCTCCCAAACAGGGGCCTATGGCTACACCTTC.